This T cell receptor (beta chain) was sequenced in a study of tumor-infiltrating lymphocytes in localized non-small cell lung cancer (dated by TCRdb to the early 2020s). For context, the study as a whole: Several histologies were represented in the cohort, which also included both smokers and never-smokers as well as patients whose samples were collected after neoadjuvant chemotherapy. From each patient came resected tumor tissue plus uninvolved lung tissue from that same patient, and the uninvolved lung tissue was described as non-adjacent to the tumor. Flow cytometry, multiplex immunofluorescence, RNA-seq, exome sequencing and proteomics were applied to the same patients as TCR sequencing, which was one of several integrated assays. The overall ICON cohort was composed of some 160 surgical patients with localized non-small cell lung cancer whose tumors were resected. A total of fewer than 60 patients were included in the paired tumor versus uninvolved lung comparison of immunoSEQ T-cell fraction.

The T-cell fraction in tumor and uninvolved lung tissue was provided by TCR sequencing with the immunoSEQ assay. Concerning the study's data processing: In the survival analysis, patients were divided into a high T-cell fraction group (upper tertile) and a low T-cell fraction group (lower two tertiles), and the two groups were compared using a log-rank test. Paired tumor versus uninvolved lung differences in T-cell fraction were tested with a signed-rank test. TCRdb carries this immuneACCESS record with in-frame sequences only. Its versions omit some clonotypes, under half of them owing to an unresolved V gene in the studies checked, with the rest unexplained. D and trimming were read from the DNA, whereas the V and J calls and clone size are those reported in that table. The sample table records 9,500 to 13,000 clones; about 76% of these occur just once. 15% to 20% of the sample belongs to the ten largest clones.

The CDR3 has 12 amino acids, counting the end cysteine and phenylalanine. Only CDR3 DNA remains: 36 bases, in frame from the first base. The junction shows trimming of 8 bases on V and 14 bases on J, and the gene matches do not reach 6 bases of it. From a lookup of the germline V gene, CDR1 and CDR2 are SGHTA and FQGNSA. This clone was recorded a few times. Its cognate antigen has yet to be identified. Base qualities are not at hand, and no much larger clone is one base apart. What the study reported, not specific to this receptor: Different pieces of the same tissue were used for different assays, so technical variation could not be separated from intratumor heterogeneity. TCRbeta sequencing supported higher T cell infiltration in tumors than in uninvolved lung tissue, consistent with immunofluorescence CD3 counts. TCR-derived T-cell fraction did not differ between the flow cytometry-defined immunotypes IM1 (good prognosis) and IM2 (poor prognosis). Since assay coverage differed from patient to patient depending on how much tissue was available, TCR sequencing was done for only a subset of the cohort.

Patient enrollment in ICON started in the first half of 2016, and the final patient was enrolled in the second half of 2018. In a subcohort of under 95 patients, fresh tumor and matched uninvolved tissue were collected for in-depth immune analyses, with TCR sequencing among those analyses. DNA for TCR sequencing was isolated from bulk tissue, and no cell sorting was done. This sequence was found in a human donor with non-small cell lung cancer. The sequencing sample was made of uninvolved lung tissue not adjacent to the tumor. The chain uses TRBV7-2 and TRBJ2-6; 10 central nucleotides agree with TRBD1. CDR3 region: CASDQDRGFLTF. Here is the DNA: TGTGCCAGCGATCAGGACAGGGGGTTCCTGACTTTC.